This T cell receptor beta chain was identified during a study of identical twins. The CDR3 is 12 amino acids. The germline V and J ends were trimmed by 6 bases and 5 bases, with 11 bases remaining between them. The germline gives CDR1 SGHTA, CDR2 FQGNSA. TCRdb ran MiXCR on the 5' RACE reads and lists one entry per CDR3 protein. The sample has hundreds of thousands of distinct CDR3 sequences, about 20% seen once. The sample was also linked to a second study, of T cells expressing NK-cell markers.

The sample was PBMCs. The rearrangement joins TRBV7-2 to TRBJ2-7; D possibly matches TRBD1 or TRBD2 (5 bases each). The sequence came from a woman younger than 35 in good health. The CDR3 is CASRLGVHEQYF. CDR3 DNA: TGTGCCAGCAGACTGGGGGTACACGAGCAGTACTTC.